Listed here are 17 T cell receptor beta chains from one sample, sequenced in a study of blood T cell repertoires in COVID-19. Method: immunoSEQ multiplex PCR; TCRdb's copy keeps in-frame clones and lacks some. The sample has 80,000 to 100,000 clones; approximately 79% are singletons. Sequencing was carried out using peripheral blood. These receptors all come from a man aged 70-80 years with COVID-19, enrolled during active disease.

The chain joins TRBV28 to TRBJ2-7; D is perhaps TRBD1 (6 bases). V lost 6 bases to trimming and J lost 0 bases, with 9 bases between them. The CDR3 covers 13 residues. Germline lookup yields CDR1 MDHEN and CDR2 SYDVKM. CDR3 DNA: TGTGCCAGCAGGACAGGAGCCTCCTACGAGCAGTACTTC. Translation gives CASRTGASYEQYF.

The chain joins TRBV6-6 to TRBJ2-3, with TRBD2 matching 9 bases. Germline V gene sequence: CDR1 MNHNY, CDR2 SVGAGI (reference sequence). Trimming cost V 2 bases and J 6 bases; bases outside gene matches: 9. The CDR3 length is 16 residues. The CDR3 region has the DNA TGTGCCAGCAGTTACCAAATAGCGGGAGTAGGGGATACGCAGTATTTT. This translates into CASSYQIAGVGDTQYF.

The J gene is TRBJ2-5, the V gene TRBV14, with D hard to call. V was pared by 4 bases and J by 1 base, with 4 bases between. Germline V gene lookup returns CDR1 SGHDN and CDR2 FVKESK. The CDR3 has 12 amino acids. CDR3 sequence reads: CASSLFQETQYF. The CDR3 bases are TGTGCCAGCAGCCTCTTCCAAGAGACCCAGTACTTC.

The gene calls are TRBV9 and TRBJ2-1; D is possibly TRBD1 (5 bases). V lost 0 bases, J lost 1 base, and 8 bases lay in between. The CDR3 extends over 15 amino acids. Germline CDR1 reads SGDLS; CDR2 reads YYNGEE. CDR3 in DNA: TGTGCCAGCAGCGTAGGTAGGGGATCCTACAATGAGCAGTTCTTC. Its protein product is CASSVGRGSYNEQFF.

This clone was seen more than once but under ten times. The V and J genes are TRBV6-5 and TRBJ1-3; D ambiguous. V was trimmed by 7 bases and J by 4 bases, leaving 17 bases between them. Germline V lookup: CDR1 MNHEY, CDR2 SVGAGI. This CDR3 has 15 residues. In nucleotides, the CDR3 is TGTGCCAGCACCCTCCAGACGGTCGGGGGAAACACCATATATTTT. Residues: CASTLQTVGGNTIYF.

In this sample, this clone turned up a few times. This chain's CDR3 is CASSGTGGYPLHF. The CDR3 DNA reads as TGTGCCAGCTCGGGGACAGGGGGCTACCCCCTCCACTTT. V gene TRBV28 combines with J gene TRBJ1-6, with 12 positions matching TRBD1. Per the germline V gene, CDR1 is MDHEN and CDR2 is SYDVKM. CDR3 size: 13 residues. Trimming at V came to 8 bases and at J to 13 bases, leaving 6 bases not matched to a gene.

The V and J genes are TRBV5-4 and TRBJ2-5; 7 positions match TRBD1. Germline assignment: CDR1 SGHNT and CDR2 YYREEE (reference sequence). This CDR3 region has 14 residues. The junction had 5 bases not matched to a gene; V was cut back by 4 bases and J by 2 bases. The CDR3 DNA follows: TGTGCCAGCAGCCCGGGACAGACTCAAGAGACCCAGTACTTC. Translating gives CASSPGQTQETQYF.

The chain couples TRBV11-2 to TRBJ2-7, with D possibly TRBD2 on 6 matching bases. The CDR3 loop spans 14 amino acids. Trimming took 5 bases from V and 2 from J, leaving 13 bases between them. Germline loops: CDR1 SGHAT, CDR2 FQNNGV. The CDR3 DNA sequence: TGTGCCAGCAGCGAAGGGACTTATACCTACGAGCAGTACTTC. Translating gives CASSEGTYTYEQYF. Full variable domain (missing parts from reference TRBV11-2 and TRBJ2-7): EAGVAQSPRYKIIEKRQSVAFWCNPISGHATLYWYQQILGQGPKLLIQFQNNGVVDDSQLPKDRFSAERLKGVDSTLKIQPAKLEDSAVYLCASSEGTYTYEQYFGPGTRLTVT.

The CDR3 DNA is TGCAGCGTTCCTGGACAGGGGAGGTTAGACACTGAAGCTTTCTTT. It yields the protein CSVPGQGRLDTEAFF. The V gene is TRBV29-1, the J gene TRBJ1-1; 9 bases line up with TRBD1. Germline assignment: CDR1 SQVTM and CDR2 ANQGSEA. This CDR3 spans 15 amino acids. Trimming at V came to 5 bases and at J to 3 bases, leaving 10 bases not matched to a gene.

Here the CDR3 DNA reads TGTGCCAGCAGCCTGCCCTACTCTGGAAACACCATATATTTT. Translating it yields CASSLPYSGNTIYF. J is TRBJ1-3 and V is TRBV5-5; D gene unclear. Per the germline V gene, CDR1 is SGHKS and CDR2 is YYEKEE (reference sequence). The CDR3 length is 14 residues. Trimming removed 4 bases from V and 0 bases from J, with 8 bases in between.

This clone was observed a single time. The V call is TRBV24-1, the J call TRBJ2-3; D perhaps matches TRBD1 (6 bases). V was shortened by 3 bases and J by 0 bases, with 12 bases between the two germline ends. CDR1 is KGHDR and CDR2 is SFDVKD in the germline V gene. The CDR3 totals 16 residues. Here the CDR3 DNA reads TGTGCCACCAGTGATACCGGGACACCTAGCACAGATACGCAGTATTTT. Amino acids: CATSDTGTPSTDTQYF.

This chain joins TRBV21-1 and TRBJ2-7; the tabulated D call, TRBD1, remains unverified against the DNA. TRBV21-1 is assigned pseudogene status. The CDR3 is 18 residues long. The DNA of the CDR3 is TGTGCCAGCAGAAGACCGGGACAGGGGAAAAATTCCTCCTACGAGCAGTACTTC. Protein sequence: CASRRPGQGKNSSYEQYF.

CDR3 loop: CASSQDSRTGGLGYTF. In DNA form, the CDR3 reads TGCGCCAGCAGCCAAGATTCAAGGACAGGGGGCCTCGGCTACACCTTC. V usage is TRBV4-3 and J usage is TRBJ1-2; 11 positions agree with TRBD1. CDR1 and CDR2 from the germline V gene are LGHNA and YSLEER. The CDR3 consists of 16 residues. Trimming took 0 bases from V and 8 from J; bases not matched to a gene: 8.

The chain links TRBV7-2 to TRBJ1-3, with D perhaps matching TRBD1 (5 bases). Germline-derived CDR1 and CDR2 are SGHTA and FQGNSA. Trimming stripped 2 bases from V and 2 bases from J, with 13 bases between. The CDR3 spans 16 residues. The CDR3 here is CASSLQSTGAGNTIYF. The CDR3 DNA follows: TGTGCCAGCAGCTTACAGTCCACAGGCGCTGGAAACACCATATATTTT.

The CDR3 reads CASSFEGQGNTEAFF. The CDR3 bases are TGTGCCAGCAGTTTTGAGGGACAGGGGAACACTGAAGCTTTCTTT. The chain combines TRBV6-5 with TRBJ1-1; 9 nucleotides line up with TRBD1. In germline, CDR1 is MNHEY, CDR2 SVGAGI. V lost 4 bases to trimming and J lost 1 base; unmatched junction nucleotides: 4. The CDR3 spans 15 residues.

V usage is TRBV3-1 (or the pseudogene TRBV3-2) and J usage is TRBJ2-7; no clear D gene. Germline-derived CDR1 and CDR2 are LGHDT and YNNKEL (reference sequence). V lost 1 base and J lost 6, with 19 bases in between. The CDR3 totals 16 residues. The CDR3 spells CASSQVARSLSSEQYF. The DNA of the CDR3 is TGTGCCAGCAGCCAAGTGGCCCGGAGCCTTTCGTCCGAGCAGTACTTC.

The chain is built from TRBV19 and TRBJ2-5; 8 bases are shared with TRBD1. There are 14 residues in the CDR3. Trimming removed 6 bases from V and 3 bases from J; junction bases left unmatched: 6. In germline, CDR1 is LNHDA, CDR2 SQIVND (reference sequence). The CDR3: CASRKQGGEETQYF. CDR3 coding DNA: TGTGCCAGTAGAAAACAGGGGGGAGAAGAGACCCAGTACTTC.